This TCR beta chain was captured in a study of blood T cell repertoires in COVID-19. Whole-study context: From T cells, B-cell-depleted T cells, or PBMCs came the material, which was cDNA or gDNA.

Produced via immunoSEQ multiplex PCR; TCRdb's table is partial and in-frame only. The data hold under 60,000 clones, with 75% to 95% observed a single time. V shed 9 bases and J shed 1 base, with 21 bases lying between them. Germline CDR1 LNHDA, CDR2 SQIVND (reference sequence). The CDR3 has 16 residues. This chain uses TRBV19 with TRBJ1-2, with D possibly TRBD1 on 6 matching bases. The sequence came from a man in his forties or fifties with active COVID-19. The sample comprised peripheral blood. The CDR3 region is CASRGGSGDINYGYTF. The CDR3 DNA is TGTGCCAGCCGGGGGGGATCAGGGGATATTAACTATGGCTACACCTTC.